This TCR beta chain was obtained from a study of T cells in tuberculosis. Study at large: A South African cohort included IGRA-negative adolescents, latently infected IGRA-positive adolescents and adults with active tuberculosis.

The V gene lost 5 bases and the J gene lost 5 bases, with 16 bases spanning the gap. CDR3 length: 14 residues. Germline values: CDR1 SGHNT, CDR2 YYREEE (reference sequence). TCRdb keeps only in-frame clones here, not all; method: immunoSEQ multiplex PCR. The repertoire holds tens of thousands of clones, with more than 95% as singletons. This receptor was obtained from a donor between 10 and 35 years old with latent tuberculosis or without tuberculosis infection. The chain employs TRBV5-4 and TRBJ1-1; tentative D call: TRBD1 (6 bases). The sequenced sample was PBMCs. Here the CDR3 reads CASRSPGVRTEAFF. For the CDR3, the DNA is TGTGCCAGCAGATCACCAGGGGTACGAACTGAAGCTTTCTTT.